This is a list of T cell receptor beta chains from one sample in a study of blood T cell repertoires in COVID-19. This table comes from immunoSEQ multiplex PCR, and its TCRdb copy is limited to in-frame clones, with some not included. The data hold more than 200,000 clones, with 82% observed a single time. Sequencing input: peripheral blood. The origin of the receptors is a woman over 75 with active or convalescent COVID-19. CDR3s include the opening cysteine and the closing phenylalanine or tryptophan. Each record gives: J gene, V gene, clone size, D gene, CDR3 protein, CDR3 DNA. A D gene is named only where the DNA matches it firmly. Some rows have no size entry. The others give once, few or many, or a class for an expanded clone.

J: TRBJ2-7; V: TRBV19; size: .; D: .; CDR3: CASSMPSAEQYF; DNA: TGTGCCAGTAGTATGCCCAGCGCCGAGCAGTACTTC
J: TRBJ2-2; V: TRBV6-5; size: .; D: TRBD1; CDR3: CASRDRRRDTGELFF; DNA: TGTGCCAGCAGGGACAGGCGGCGGGACACCGGGGAGCTGTTTTTT
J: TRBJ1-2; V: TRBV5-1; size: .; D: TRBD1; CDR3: CASSLTGDDGYTF; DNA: TGCGCCAGCAGCTTAACAGGGGATGATGGCTACACCTTC
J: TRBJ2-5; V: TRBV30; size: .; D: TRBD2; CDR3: CAWREAGSAPETQYF; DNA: TGTGCCTGGAGGGAAGCGGGGTCGGCGCCGGAGACCCAGTACTTC
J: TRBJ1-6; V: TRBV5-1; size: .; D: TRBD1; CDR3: CASSLGQGAGNSPLHF; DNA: TGCGCCAGCAGCTTAGGACAGGGGGCGGGTAATTCACCCCTCCACTTT
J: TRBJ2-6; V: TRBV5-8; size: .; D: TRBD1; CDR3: CASREPTIGTAGGVLTF; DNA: TGTGCCAGCAGGGAGCCCACCATCGGGACAGCTGGTGGCGTCCTGACTTTC
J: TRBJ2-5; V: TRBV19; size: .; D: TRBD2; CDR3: CASSLSGSGKTQYF; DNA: TGTGCCAGTAGTTTAAGCGGGAGTGGTAAGACCCAGTACTTC
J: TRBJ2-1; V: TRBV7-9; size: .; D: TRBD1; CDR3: CASSAVTPGGVKFF; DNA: TGTGCCAGCAGCGCAGTAACTCCAGGGGGCGTGAAGTTCTTC
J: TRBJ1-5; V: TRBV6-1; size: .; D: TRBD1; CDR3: CASSEGTVGNQPQHF; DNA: TGTGCCAGCAGTGAGGGGACAGTCGGCAATCAGCCCCAGCATTTT
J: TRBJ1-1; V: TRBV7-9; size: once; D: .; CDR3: CASSPKTQGANTEAFF; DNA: TGTGCCAGCAGCCCGAAAACCCAGGGCGCGAACACTGAAGCTTTCTTT
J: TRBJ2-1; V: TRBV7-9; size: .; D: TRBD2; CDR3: CASSVRGSSYNEQFF; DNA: TGTGCCAGCAGCGTACGCGGGAGCTCCTACAATGAGCAGTTCTTC
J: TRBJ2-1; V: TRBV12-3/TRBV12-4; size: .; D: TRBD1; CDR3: CASIRTGSEQFF; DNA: TGTGCCAGCATTCGGACAGGGAGTGAGCAGTTCTTC
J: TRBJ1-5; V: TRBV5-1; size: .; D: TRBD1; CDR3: CASSKTGTGNQPQHF; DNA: TGCGCCAGCAGCAAGACCGGGACAGGGAATCAGCCCCAGCATTTT
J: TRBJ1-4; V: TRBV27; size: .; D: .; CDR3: CASKPTATNEKLFF; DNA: TGTGCCAGCAAACCGACAGCAACTAATGAAAAACTGTTTTTT
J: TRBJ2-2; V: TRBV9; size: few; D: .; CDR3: CASSVAQGIAAGELFF; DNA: TGTGCCAGCAGCGTCGCACAGGGTATCGCCGCCGGGGAGCTGTTTTTT
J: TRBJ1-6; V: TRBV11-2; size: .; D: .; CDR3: CASSLGTERSPLHF; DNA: TGTGCCAGCAGCTTAGGGACAGAAAGATCACCCCTCCACTTT